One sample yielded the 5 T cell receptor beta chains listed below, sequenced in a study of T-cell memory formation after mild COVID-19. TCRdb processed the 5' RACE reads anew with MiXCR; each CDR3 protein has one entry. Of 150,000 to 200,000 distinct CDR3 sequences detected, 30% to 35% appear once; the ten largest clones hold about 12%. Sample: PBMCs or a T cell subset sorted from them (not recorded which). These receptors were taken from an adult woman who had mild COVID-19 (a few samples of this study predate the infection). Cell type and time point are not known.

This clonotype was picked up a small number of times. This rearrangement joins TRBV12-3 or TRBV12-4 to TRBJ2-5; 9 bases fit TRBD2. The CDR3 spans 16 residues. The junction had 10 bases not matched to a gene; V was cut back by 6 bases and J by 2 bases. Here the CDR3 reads CASRHSGTSRQETQYF. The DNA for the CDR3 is TGTGCCAGCAGGCACTCCGGGACTAGCAGACAAGAGACCCAGTACTTC.

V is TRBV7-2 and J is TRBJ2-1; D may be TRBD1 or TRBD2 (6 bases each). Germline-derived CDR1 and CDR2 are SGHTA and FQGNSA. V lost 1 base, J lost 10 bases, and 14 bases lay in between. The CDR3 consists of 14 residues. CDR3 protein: CASSLEGGSREQFF. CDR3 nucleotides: TGTGCCAGCAGCTTAGAGGGGGGTAGTCGCGAGCAGTTCTTC.

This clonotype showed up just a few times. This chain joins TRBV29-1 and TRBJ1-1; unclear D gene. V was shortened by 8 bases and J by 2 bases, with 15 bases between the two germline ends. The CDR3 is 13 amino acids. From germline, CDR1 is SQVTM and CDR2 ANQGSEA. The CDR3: CSFAGGPNTEAFF. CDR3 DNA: TGCAGCTTCGCCGGTGGACCTAACACTGAAGCTTTCTTT.

The CDR3 bases are TGCAGCGTCGTGACAGGACTTGAGGACACCATATATTTT. It encodes CSVVTGLEDTIYF. The chain joins TRBV29-1 to TRBJ1-3, with D perhaps matching TRBD1 (6 bases). CDR1 SQVTM and CDR2 ANQGSEA come from the germline V gene. The CDR3 spans 13 residues. V was shortened by 6 bases and J by 8 bases, with 17 bases between the two germline ends. Full variable domain (missing parts from reference TRBV29-1 and TRBJ1-3): SAVISQKPSRDICQRGTSLTIQCQVDSQVTMMFWYRQQPGQSLTLIATANQGSEATYESGFVIDKFPISRPNLTFSTLTVSNMSPEDSSIYLCSVVTGLEDTIYFGEGSWLTVV.

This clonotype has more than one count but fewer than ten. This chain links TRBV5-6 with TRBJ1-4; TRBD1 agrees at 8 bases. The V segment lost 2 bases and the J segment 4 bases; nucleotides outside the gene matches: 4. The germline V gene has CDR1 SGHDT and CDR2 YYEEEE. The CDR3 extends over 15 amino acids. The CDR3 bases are TGTGCCAGCAGCTTTCGGGACAGGCTTAATGAAAAACTGTTTTTT. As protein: CASSFRDRLNEKLFF.